A selection of T cell receptor beta chains follows, all from one sample in a study of response to subunit inactivated influenza vaccine. TCRdb reprocessed the RT-PCR reads via MiXCR and lists one record per CDR3 protein. The table has a few hundred thousand distinct CDR3 sequences, about 11% seen once. This sample was shared with a second study, whose subject was T cells expressing NK-cell markers.

Sample: PBMCs from blood, taken on the day of vaccination. Receptors were obtained from a man aged 45-60 years who received an inactivated influenza vaccine. CDR3s leave out the opening cysteine and the closing phenylalanine or tryptophan. Fields, in order: J gene, V gene, CDR3 protein.

j_gene: TRBJ2-5
v_gene: TRBV6-2/TRBV6-3
CDR3aa: ASSYGFETQY

j_gene: TRBJ2-5
v_gene: TRBV2
CDR3aa: ASSEAASGLQETQY

j_gene: TRBJ1-2
v_gene: TRBV7-6
CDR3aa: ASSLTATNYGYT

j_gene: TRBJ2-7
v_gene: TRBV10-3
CDR3aa: AIGEGYWTGSYEQY

j_gene: TRBJ2-5
v_gene: TRBV12-3/TRBV12-4
CDR3aa: ASSLARGGPQETQY

j_gene: TRBJ2-3
v_gene: TRBV20-1
CDR3aa: SASSGGVDTQY

j_gene: TRBJ1-6
v_gene: TRBV18
CDR3aa: ASSPRGQASSYNSPLH

j_gene: TRBJ2-7
v_gene: TRBV11-2
CDR3aa: ASSWSGEQY

j_gene: TRBJ2-2
v_gene: TRBV4-1
CDR3aa: ASSQDVDRVLAGAYTGELF

j_gene: TRBJ2-3
v_gene: TRBV2
CDR3aa: ASRPTGIMRDTQY

j_gene: TRBJ2-1
v_gene: TRBV12-3/TRBV12-4
CDR3aa: ASSLAGNVYNEQF

j_gene: TRBJ2-1
v_gene: TRBV7-9
CDR3aa: ASSLDTGPLYNEQF

j_gene: TRBJ2-5
v_gene: TRBV27
CDR3aa: ASSLNGEGTQY

j_gene: TRBJ1-2
v_gene: TRBV6-5
CDR3aa: ASSYSKGGGGYT

j_gene: TRBJ2-2
v_gene: TRBV28
CDR3aa: ASESGVSSGELF

j_gene: TRBJ2-1
v_gene: TRBV20-1
CDR3aa: SAGGGRSYNEQF

j_gene: TRBJ2-7
v_gene: TRBV12-3/TRBV12-4
CDR3aa: ASSREDRHTSYEQY

j_gene: TRBJ2-7
v_gene: TRBV10-3
CDR3aa: AISEDYEQY

j_gene: TRBJ2-1
v_gene: TRBV7-9
CDR3aa: ASEGGGIEQF

j_gene: TRBJ1-2
v_gene: TRBV11-2
CDR3aa: ASSLERIPNYGYT

j_gene: TRBJ2-1
v_gene: TRBV10-3
CDR3aa: AISEARDHEQF

j_gene: TRBJ2-7
v_gene: TRBV19
CDR3aa: ASSMGQTYEQY

j_gene: TRBJ2-3
v_gene: TRBV7-2
CDR3aa: ASSETISTDTQY

j_gene: TRBJ1-2
v_gene: TRBV6-5
CDR3aa: ASSDLGGGYT

j_gene: TRBJ2-1
v_gene: TRBV28
CDR3aa: ASSLPASNEQF

j_gene: TRBJ2-4
v_gene: TRBV20-1
CDR3aa: SARLAGGPRSNIQY

j_gene: TRBJ2-7
v_gene: TRBV12-3/TRBV12-4
CDR3aa: ASSFRGSYEQY

j_gene: TRBJ2-1
v_gene: TRBV5-1
CDR3aa: ASSLTGGTNNEQF

j_gene: TRBJ2-3
v_gene: TRBV15
CDR3aa: ATSRDGTNFKSTDTQY

j_gene: TRBJ2-1
v_gene: TRBV4-3
CDR3aa: ASSQDPGTSGRAFEQF

j_gene: TRBJ1-2
v_gene: TRBV30
CDR3aa: AYRPITGYT

j_gene: TRBJ1-2
v_gene: TRBV20-1
CDR3aa: SARPEGQGIIGYT

j_gene: TRBJ2-3
v_gene: TRBV9
CDR3aa: ASSERLAGVGRTDTQY

j_gene: TRBJ2-1
v_gene: TRBV29-1
CDR3aa: SVEGWHGQERYNEQF

j_gene: TRBJ1-1
v_gene: TRBV5-5
CDR3aa: ASSLVVGALGAF

j_gene: TRBJ2-1
v_gene: TRBV21-1
CDR3aa: ASSKVAALGNEQF

j_gene: TRBJ2-5
v_gene: TRBV10-3
CDR3aa: AISAASGSGETQY

j_gene: TRBJ2-7
v_gene: TRBV12-3/TRBV12-4
CDR3aa: ASSLTGGVNEQY

j_gene: TRBJ2-7
v_gene: TRBV21-1
CDR3aa: ASSKGKGAYEQY

j_gene: TRBJ1-1
v_gene: TRBV29-1
CDR3aa: SATQVSSTEAF

j_gene: TRBJ2-2
v_gene: TRBV5-1
CDR3aa: ASSFVGEETGELF

j_gene: TRBJ2-1
v_gene: TRBV12-3/TRBV12-4
CDR3aa: ASRQLSRSYNEQF

j_gene: TRBJ1-6
v_gene: TRBV7-2
CDR3aa: ASSLAGGSSPLH

j_gene: TRBJ2-7
v_gene: TRBV7-2
CDR3aa: ASSLDRGQYEQY

j_gene: TRBJ1-6
v_gene: TRBV20-1
CDR3aa: SAGDRGGRWSPLH

j_gene: TRBJ2-5
v_gene: TRBV6-2/TRBV6-3
CDR3aa: ASSTLSREKTMQETQY

j_gene: TRBJ2-3
v_gene: TRBV4-1
CDR3aa: ASSQEGNWPSGDTDTQY

j_gene: TRBJ2-3
v_gene: TRBV4-3
CDR3aa: ASSQASAGPTDTQY

j_gene: TRBJ2-1
v_gene: TRBV3-1
CDR3aa: ASSQSGGFWNEQF

j_gene: TRBJ2-3
v_gene: TRBV7-2
CDR3aa: ASSLWGGEDTQY

j_gene: TRBJ2-3
v_gene: TRBV4-2
CDR3aa: ASSPAYSIVVTSGSRTDTQY

j_gene: TRBJ1-2
v_gene: TRBV12-3/TRBV12-4
CDR3aa: ASTPWAQNYGYT

j_gene: TRBJ1-4
v_gene: TRBV5-1
CDR3aa: ASSPGQGRSTNEKLF

j_gene: TRBJ1-2
v_gene: TRBV9
CDR3aa: ASSAHSGPAYGYT

j_gene: TRBJ2-7
v_gene: TRBV5-1
CDR3aa: ASSPRSDHYEQY

j_gene: TRBJ1-4
v_gene: TRBV5-6
CDR3aa: ASSLFLTNEKLF

j_gene: TRBJ1-2
v_gene: TRBV10-3
CDR3aa: AISDGGAAVYGYT

j_gene: TRBJ1-2
v_gene: TRBV6-5
CDR3aa: ASRQGSGYT

j_gene: TRBJ1-5
v_gene: TRBV27
CDR3aa: ASSSGNSNQPQH

j_gene: TRBJ2-7
v_gene: TRBV4-2
CDR3aa: ASSPGALAGVHEQY